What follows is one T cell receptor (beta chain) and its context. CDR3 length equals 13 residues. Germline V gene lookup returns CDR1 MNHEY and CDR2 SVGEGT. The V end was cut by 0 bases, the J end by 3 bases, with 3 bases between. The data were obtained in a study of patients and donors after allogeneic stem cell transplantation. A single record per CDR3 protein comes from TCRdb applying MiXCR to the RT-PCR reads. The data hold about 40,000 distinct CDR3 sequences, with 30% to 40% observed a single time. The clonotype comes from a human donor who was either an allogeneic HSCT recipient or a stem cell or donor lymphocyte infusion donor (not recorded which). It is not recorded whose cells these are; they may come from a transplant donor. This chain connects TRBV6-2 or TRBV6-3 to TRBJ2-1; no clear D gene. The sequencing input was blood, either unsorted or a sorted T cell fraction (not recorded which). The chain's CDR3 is CASSYSYYNEQFF. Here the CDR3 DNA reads TGTGCCAGCAGTTACTCATACTACAATGAGCAGTTCTTC.